This passage covers 25 T cell receptor beta chains from one sample sequenced in a study of monozygotic twins with inflammatory bowel disease. From the 5' RACE reads, TCRdb lists one entry per CDR3 protein and no DNA. Its clone listing holds a few hundred thousand distinct CDR3 sequences. Material: blood. The receptors originated from a human donor with ulcerative colitis or Crohn's disease, or a healthy co-twin of an affected twin (not recorded which).

The rearrangement links TRBV6-6 to TRBJ1-2. CDR1 MNHNY and CDR2 SVGAGI come from the germline V gene (reference sequence). The CDR3 spans 14 residues. The CDR3 is CASSYLEGRDGYTF.

The V call is TRBV5-1, the J call TRBJ1-6. The CDR3 length is 15 residues. Germline CDR1 SGHRS, CDR2 YFSETQ. The CDR3 here is CASSLVAGNNSPLHF.

This sequence joins TRBV2 and TRBJ1-5; with no DNA, the TCRdb D assignment of TRBD1 cannot be verified. The CDR3 is 16 residues long. CDR1 SNHLY and CDR2 FYNNEI come from the germline V gene. The CDR3 sequence is CASSEQGEVGNQPQHF. Based on the CDR3 plus reference TRBV2 and TRBJ1-5, the full variable domain is EPEVTQTPSHQVTQMGQEVILRCVPISNHLYFYWYRQILGQKVEFLVSFYNNEISEKSEIFDDQFSVERPDGSNFTLKIRSTKLEDSAMYFCASSEQGEVGNQPQHFGDGTRLSIL.

V and J are TRBV20-1 and TRBJ1-2. The CDR3 runs 14 residues. Germline V CDR1 and CDR2: DFQATT, SNEGSKA (reference sequence). This chain's CDR3 is CSALSGLMPDGYTF.

The chain has TRBV5-1 and TRBJ2-5; lacking DNA, the TRBD1 call made by TCRdb goes unchecked. From germline, CDR1 is SGHRS and CDR2 YFSETQ. The CDR3 covers 15 residues. CDR3: CASSPGTGWEETQYF. The full variable domain, its missing parts supplied by reference TRBV5-1 and TRBJ2-5, is KAGVTQTPRYLIKTRGQQVTLSCSPISGHRSVSWYQQTPGQGLQFLFEYFSETQRNKGNFPGRFSGRQFSNSRSEMNVSTLELGDSALYLCASSPGTGWEETQYFGPGTRLLVL.

The gene calls are TRBV4-2 and TRBJ2-1; TCRdb's assignment of TRBD1 cannot be checked, as there is no DNA. This CDR3 has 16 amino acids. Germline CDR1 is LGHNA and CDR2 is YNFKEQ. The CDR3 reads CASSQVTPERNNEQFF.

The chain employs TRBV11-2 and TRBJ2-1; the TCRdb D gene call, TRBD1, has no DNA to confirm it. CDR3 size: 14 residues. CDR1 is SGHAT, CDR2 FQNNGV, per germline. CDR3: CASSFTNQGYEQFF.

J is TRBJ1-1 and V is TRBV7-9. The CDR3 is 12 residues long. Germline assignment: CDR1 SEHNR and CDR2 FQNEAQ (reference sequence). CDR3 sequence: CASSSAWTEAFF.

The genes are TRBV19 and TRBJ2-2. CDR1 is LNHDA and CDR2 is SQIVND in the germline V gene (reference sequence). The CDR3 runs to 15 residues. CDR3 amino acids: CASNHGLRNTGELFF.

V gene TRBV5-1 combines with J gene TRBJ1-1. The CDR3 is 14 residues long. CDR1 SGHRS and CDR2 YFSETQ come from the germline V gene. CDR3 residues: CASRYTVSRTEAFF.

The V call is TRBV12-3 or TRBV12-4, the J call TRBJ2-5; TCRdb's assignment of TRBD2 cannot be checked, as there is no DNA. There are 14 residues in the CDR3. This CDR3 is CASSTSPVQETQYF.

The genes are TRBV27 and TRBJ2-3. The germline CDR1 and CDR2 sequences are MNHEY and SMNVEV (reference sequence). The CDR3 length is 15 residues. This chain's CDR3 is CASSSTTFSTDTQYF.

The chain has TRBV7-9 and TRBJ1-1; TCRdb names TRBD1, which stays unverified in the absence of DNA. The CDR3 has 12 residues. CDR1 and CDR2 from the germline V gene are SEHNR and FQNEAQ (reference sequence). The CDR3: CASDRAGLRAFF.

The chain recombines TRBV5-1 with TRBJ2-1; TCRdb gives TRBD1 as the D gene, but with no DNA this cannot be confirmed. This CDR3 comprises 14 residues. In germline, CDR1 is SGHRS, CDR2 YFSETQ. This CDR3 is CASSRVAGANEQFF. Using reference TRBV5-1 and TRBJ2-1 for the parts outside the CDR3, the full variable domain is KAGVTQTPRYLIKTRGQQVTLSCSPISGHRSVSWYQQTPGQGLQFLFEYFSETQRNKGNFPGRFSGRQFSNSRSEMNVSTLELGDSALYLCASSRVAGANEQFFGPGTRLTVL.

The genes are TRBV19 and TRBJ2-1; with no DNA, the TCRdb D assignment of TRBD1 cannot be verified. In germline, CDR1 is LNHDA, CDR2 SQIVND (reference sequence). This CDR3 comprises 16 residues. CDR3 amino acids: CASSIGSAPGLHEQFF.

The chain's CDR3 is CASSLGAQETQYF. The rearrangement joins TRBV7-2 to TRBJ2-5. CDR1 is SGHTA and CDR2 is FQGNSA in the germline V gene. This CDR3 has 13 residues. Full variable domain (outside the CDR3, taken from reference TRBV7-2 and TRBJ2-5): GAGVSQSPSNKVTEKGKDVELRCDPISGHTALYWYRQSLGQGLEFLIYFQGNSAPDKSGLPSDRFSAERTGGSVSTLTIQRTQQEDSAVYLCASSLGAQETQYFGPGTRLLVL.

V is TRBV20-1 and J is TRBJ2-2. This CDR3 spans 14 amino acids. Looked up from germline, CDR1 is DFQATT and CDR2 is SNEGSKA (reference sequence). CDR3 sequence: CSASNIMGTGELFF.

The chain has TRBV9 and TRBJ2-4; TCRdb names TRBD1, which stays unverified in the absence of DNA. The CDR3 is made up of 14 amino acids. Looked up from germline, CDR1 is SGDLS and CDR2 is YYNGEE. CDR3 in amino acids: CASSPGTGVIIQYF.

The chain has TRBV20-1 and TRBJ2-4; TCRdb proposes TRBD1, but this gene call is untestable without DNA. CDR1 and CDR2 (germline): DFQATT, SNEGSKA (reference sequence). The CDR3 is 17 amino acids. CDR3 amino acids: CSAITTWTELAKNIQYF.

The genes are TRBV5-6 and TRBJ2-2. The V gene's germline CDR1 is SGHDT and CDR2 YYEEEE. The CDR3 is made up of 12 amino acids. The CDR3 sequence is CASRLAVGELFF.

This chain links TRBV19 with TRBJ2-6; TCRdb selects TRBD1, and the lack of DNA leaves this call unchecked. Per germline, CDR1 LNHDA and CDR2 SQIVND (reference sequence). The CDR3 loop spans 17 amino acids. CDR3 sequence reads: CASSPIQGLSGANVLTF. Full variable domain (rest looked up from reference TRBV19 and TRBJ2-6): DGGITQSPKYLFRKEGQNVTLSCEQNLNHDAMYWYRQDPGQGLRLIYYSQIVNDFQKGDIAEGYSVSREKKESFPLTVTSAQKNPTAFYLCASSPIQGLSGANVLTFGAGSRLTVL.

The chain couples TRBV5-4 to TRBJ2-1; TCRdb picks TRBD1, but there is no DNA to check that call. The V gene's germline CDR1 is SGHNT and CDR2 YYREEE (reference sequence). The CDR3 loop spans 15 amino acids. The CDR3 reads CASSVGGNSYNEQFF. Filled out from reference TRBV5-4 and TRBJ2-1, the complete variable domain reads ETGVTQSPTHLIKTRGQQVTLRCSSQSGHNTVSWYQQALGQGPQFIFQYYREEENGRGNFPPRFSGLQFPNYSSELNVNALELDDSALYLCASSVGGNSYNEQFFGPGTRLTVL.

This sequence joins TRBV5-5 and TRBJ2-1. CDR1 SGHKS and CDR2 YYEKEE come from the germline V gene (reference sequence). The CDR3 spans 12 residues. CDR3 residues: CASSVDKNEQFF.

V gene TRBV27 combines with J gene TRBJ1-2; TCRdb's D gene call, TRBD1, goes unchecked for lack of DNA. CDR1 MNHEY and CDR2 SMNVEV come from the germline V gene (reference sequence). CDR3 length: 15 amino acids. The CDR3 sequence is CASSSYPDGNYGYTF.

The CDR3 is CAISESRNQPQHF. The V call is TRBV10-3, the J call TRBJ1-5. Germline V CDR1 and CDR2: ENHRY, SYGVKD. The CDR3 has 13 residues.